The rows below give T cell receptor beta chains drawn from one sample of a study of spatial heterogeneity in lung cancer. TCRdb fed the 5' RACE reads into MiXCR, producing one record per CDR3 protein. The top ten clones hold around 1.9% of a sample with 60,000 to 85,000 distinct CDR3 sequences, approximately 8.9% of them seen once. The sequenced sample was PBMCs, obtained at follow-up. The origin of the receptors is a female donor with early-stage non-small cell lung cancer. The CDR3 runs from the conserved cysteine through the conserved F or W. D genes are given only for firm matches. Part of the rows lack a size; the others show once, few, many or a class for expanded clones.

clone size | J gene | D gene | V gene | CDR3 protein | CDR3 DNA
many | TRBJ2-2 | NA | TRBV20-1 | CSASGGKNTGELFF | TGCAGTGCTAGTGGCGGGAAGAACACCGGGGAGCTGTTTTTT
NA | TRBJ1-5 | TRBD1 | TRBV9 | CASNQGAGDQPQHF | TGTGCCAGCAACCAGGGGGCTGGAGATCAGCCCCAGCATTTT
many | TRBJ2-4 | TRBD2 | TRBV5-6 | CASSFRTSGSRRAKNIQYF | TGTGCCAGCAGCTTCCGGACTAGCGGGAGTAGGAGAGCCAAAAACATTCAGTACTTC
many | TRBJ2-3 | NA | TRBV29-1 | CSVEGSGTTDTQYF | TGCAGCGTTGAGGGCAGTGGTACCACAGATACGCAGTATTTT
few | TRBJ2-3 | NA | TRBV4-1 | CASSQEWGSSGTDTQYF | TGCGCCAGCAGCCAGGAGTGGGGGTCTAGCGGCACAGATACGCAGTATTTT
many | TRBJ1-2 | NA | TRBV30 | CAWDREINYGYTF | TGTGCCTGGGACCGGGAGATTAACTATGGCTACACCTTC
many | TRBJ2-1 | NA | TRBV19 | CASTPIGTTNEQFF | TGTGCCAGTACCCCGATAGGGACGACCAATGAGCAGTTCTTC
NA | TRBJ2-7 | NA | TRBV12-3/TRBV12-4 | CASSLFRDEQYF | TGTGCCAGCAGTTTATTCAGGGACGAGCAGTACTTC
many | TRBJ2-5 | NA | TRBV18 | CASSPPGARGTQYF | TGTGCCAGCTCACCACCTGGGGCGCGAGGGACCCAGTACTTC
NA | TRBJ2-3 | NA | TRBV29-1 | CSVDLTGGNTQYF | TGCAGCGTTGACCTGACCGGCGGCAATACGCAGTATTTT
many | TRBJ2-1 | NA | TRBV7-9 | CASSPSDWEQFF | TGTGCCAGCAGCCCGAGTGACTGGGAGCAGTTCTTC
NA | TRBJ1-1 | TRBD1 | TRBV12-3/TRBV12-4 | CASTRMGTGESAFF | TGTGCCAGCACCCGAATGGGGACAGGGGAATCCGCTTTCTTT
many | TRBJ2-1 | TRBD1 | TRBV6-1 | CASTGTGRPEQFF | TGTGCCTCCACCGGGACAGGACGACCCGAGCAGTTCTTC
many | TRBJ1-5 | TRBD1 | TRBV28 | CASSTGGNQPQHF | TGTGCCAGCAGTACAGGGGGCAATCAGCCCCAGCATTTT
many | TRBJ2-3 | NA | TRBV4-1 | CASSQVRLPDTQYF | TGCGCCAGCAGCCAAGTTCGACTGCCAGATACGCAGTATTTT
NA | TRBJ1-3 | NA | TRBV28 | CAISPGGLSGNTIYF | TGTGCCATCAGTCCCGGGGGCCTGAGTGGAAACACCATATATTTT
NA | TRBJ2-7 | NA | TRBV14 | CASSRSGGAGREQYF | TGTGCCAGCAGCCGCTCGGGCGGGGCGGGAAGGGAGCAGTACTTC
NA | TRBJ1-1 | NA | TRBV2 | CASSDGQGDTEAFF | TGTGCCAGCAGTGACGGCCAGGGAGATACTGAAGCTTTCTTT
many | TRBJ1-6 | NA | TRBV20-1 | CSARPRDKNSPLHF | TGCAGTGCTAGACCCCGGGACAAGAATTCACCCCTCCACTTT
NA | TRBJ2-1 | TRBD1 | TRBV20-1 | CSATGQGANEQFF | TGCAGTGCTACGGGACAGGGGGCGAATGAGCAGTTCTTC
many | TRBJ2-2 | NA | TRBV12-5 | CASGSGVGELFF | TGTGCTAGTGGTTCAGGGGTCGGGGAGCTGTTTTTT
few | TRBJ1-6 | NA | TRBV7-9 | CASSLGSSPAALHF | TGTGCCAGCAGCTTAGGCTCGAGCCCGGCGGCCCTCCACTTT
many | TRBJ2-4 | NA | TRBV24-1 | CATSDSAAKNIQYF | TGTGCCACCAGTGATTCGGCAGCTAAAAACATTCAGTACTTC
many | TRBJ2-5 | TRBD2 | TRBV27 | CASSLYPGGSLETQYF | TGTGCCAGCAGTTTATACCCCGGGGGGAGTTTGGAGACCCAGTACTTC
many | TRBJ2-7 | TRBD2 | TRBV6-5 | CASLPGSGIGEQYF | TGTGCCAGCCTCCCTGGTAGCGGGATCGGCGAGCAGTACTTC
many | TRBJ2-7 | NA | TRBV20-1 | CSAREGYEQYF | TGCAGTGCTAGAGAGGGCTACGAGCAGTACTTC
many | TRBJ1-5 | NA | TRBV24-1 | CATSVGEQPQHF | TGTGCCACCAGTGTCGGGGAGCAGCCCCAGCATTTT
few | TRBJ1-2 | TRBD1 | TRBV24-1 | CATREGDSRGGYTF | TGTGCCACCAGGGAGGGGGACAGCCGCGGTGGCTACACCTTC
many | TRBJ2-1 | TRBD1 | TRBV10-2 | CASSVQGDEQFF | TGCGCCAGCAGTGTACAGGGGGATGAGCAGTTCTTC
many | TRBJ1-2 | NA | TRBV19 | CASSYTRGYTF | TGTGCCAGTAGTTACACTCGTGGCTACACCTTC
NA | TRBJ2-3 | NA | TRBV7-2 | CASSSVGPADTQYF | TGTGCCAGCAGCTCGGTGGGTCCAGCAGATACGCAGTATTTT
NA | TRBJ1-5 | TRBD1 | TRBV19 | CASSLPGTADQPQHF | TGTGCCAGTAGTCTCCCAGGGACAGCAGATCAGCCCCAGCATTTT
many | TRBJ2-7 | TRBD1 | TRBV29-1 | CSVSLGQGYEQYF | TGCAGCGTCTCCCTCGGACAGGGCTACGAGCAGTACTTC
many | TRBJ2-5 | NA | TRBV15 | CATSRGAERETQYF | TGTGCCACCAGCAGAGGGGCAGAACGAGAGACCCAGTACTTC
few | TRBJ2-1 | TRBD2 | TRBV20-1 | CSASRGGRSSYNEQFF | TGCAGTGCTAGCCGGGGCGGGAGGAGCTCCTACAATGAGCAGTTCTTC
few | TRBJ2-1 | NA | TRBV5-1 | CASSLQGAPTGNEQFF | TGCGCCAGCAGCTTGCAGGGAGCGCCGACAGGCAATGAGCAGTTCTTC
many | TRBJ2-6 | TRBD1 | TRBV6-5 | CASSSGTGTPGANVLTF | TGTGCCAGCAGTTCCGGGACAGGTACCCCTGGGGCCAACGTCCTGACTTTC
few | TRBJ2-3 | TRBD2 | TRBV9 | CASSAQRETDTQYF | TGTGCCAGCAGCGCACAGCGGGAAACAGATACGCAGTATTTT
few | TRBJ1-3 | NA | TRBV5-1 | CASSQGGIGNTIYF | TGCGCCAGCAGCCAAGGGGGAATTGGAAACACCATATATTTT
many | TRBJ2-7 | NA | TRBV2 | CASPKGGSEQYF | TGTGCCAGCCCGAAGGGGGGGAGCGAGCAGTACTTC